The 3 T cell receptor beta chains below come from one sample, sequenced in a study of blood T cell repertoires in COVID-19. Only in-frame clones appear in the TCRdb table, and some are missing; sequencing was by immunoSEQ multiplex PCR. The sample holds about 25,000 clones, roughly 86% seen once. Sequenced: peripheral blood. The receptors originated from a man aged 50 to 59 with active COVID-19.

This CDR3 is CASSPLGRILYEQYF. In DNA, the CDR3 is TGTGCCAGCAGCCCTTTGGGGCGGATTCTCTACGAGCAGTACTTC. This rearrangement joins TRBV11-2 to TRBJ2-7, with D maybe TRBD1 (5 bases). The CDR3 sequence is 15 residues long. Per the germline V gene, CDR1 is SGHAT and CDR2 is FQNNGV. The V gene lost 5 bases and the J gene lost 3 bases, with 17 bases spanning the gap.

This clone was found once. V and J are TRBV20-1 and TRBJ2-1, with 9 bases identical to TRBD2. With V trimmed by 3 bases and J by 7 bases, 10 bases remained unmatched. CDR3 length: 15 amino acids. Per germline, CDR1 DFQATT and CDR2 SNEGSKA (reference sequence). CDR3: CSASLSSGKRNEQFF. Written as DNA, the CDR3 is TGCAGTGCTAGTCTGTCTAGCGGGAAACGGAATGAGCAGTTCTTC.

This sequence joins TRBV18 and TRBJ2-3, with 10 positions matching TRBD2. Germline lookup yields CDR1 KGHSH and CDR2 LQKENI. There are 16 residues in the CDR3. The trim removed 5 bases at V and 2 bases at J, leaving 7 bases unmatched. CDR3: CASSNKAGGITDTQYF. As DNA, the CDR3 is TGTGCCAGCTCAAACAAAGCGGGAGGGATCACAGATACGCAGTATTTT.